These 5 T cell receptor beta chains were sequenced from one sample in a study of T-cell reconstitution after alpha-beta-depleted transplantation in children. Unique molecular identifiers were incorporated when the TCRbeta library was constructed. From the PCR reads, TCRdb called clonotypes with MiXCR, one entry per CDR3 protein. The data show 300,000 to 400,000 distinct CDR3 sequences, about an eighth seen once. Sample: PBMCs, taken from the stem cell graft. All receptors come from a human donor who donated a stem cell graft to a child with Fanconi anemia.

The chain recombines TRBV25-1 with TRBJ2-3; D is ambiguous. V lost 5 bases, J lost 2 bases, and 11 bases lay in between. This CDR3 region has 14 residues. The germline V gene has CDR1 MGHDK and CDR2 SYGVNS. The CDR3 loop is CASSRVGYTDTQYF. DNA of the CDR3: TGTGCCAGCAGTAGAGTGGGATACACAGATACGCAGTATTTT.

This clonotype has ten or more counts. The chain carries TRBV7-2 and TRBJ2-2; perhaps TRBD2 as D (7 bases). The CDR3 consists of 14 residues. Germline CDR1 and CDR2: SGHTA and FQGNSA. Trimming took off 5 bases at V and 5 bases at J, with 12 bases between the two ends. The CDR3 DNA sequence: TGTGCCAGCAGCCGGGGGAGGGGGACCGGGGAGCTGTTTTTT. Its protein is CASSRGRGTGELFF.

This clonotype was detected once. CDR3 protein: CASSPRRGFSTEAFF. Here the CDR3 DNA reads TGTGCCAGCAGTCCTCGGAGGGGTTTCAGCACTGAAGCTTTCTTT. The V and J genes are TRBV6-1 and TRBJ1-1, with D possibly matching TRBD1 (5 bases). Germline V gene sequence: CDR1 MNHNS, CDR2 SASEGT. The V end was cut by 5 bases, the J end by 4 bases, with 17 bases between. The CDR3 is 15 amino acids.

Many counts were recorded for this clonotype. The gene calls are TRBV5-1 and TRBJ2-7, with TRBD1 matching over 9 bases. Germline CDR1 and CDR2: SGHRS and YFSETQ. V was pared by 3 bases and J by 1 base, with 8 bases of the junction left unmatched. The CDR3 length is 16 residues. The CDR3, as DNA: TGCGCCAGCAGCTACTCCGGGACAGGGCTATCCTACGAGCAGTACTTC. Translating gives CASSYSGTGLSYEQYF.

This clonotype was counted at least ten times. The chain links TRBV27 to TRBJ1-6, with D hard to call. Germline V gene lookup returns CDR1 MNHEY and CDR2 SMNVEV (reference sequence). Trimming took 5 bases from V and 7 from J, leaving 12 bases between them. The CDR3 extends over 14 amino acids. The CDR3 DNA follows: TGTGCCAGCAGTCTCTCCATACCGAATTCACCCCTCCACTTT. It encodes CASSLSIPNSPLHF.